Presented here are 7 T cell receptor beta chains from one specimen sequenced in a study of blood T cell repertoires in COVID-19. Assay: immunoSEQ multiplex PCR; the TCRdb copy retains only in-frame clones and omits some. The sample consists of fewer than 700,000 clones, about 89% of them appearing once. The source material was peripheral blood. The receptors stem from a woman in her forties or fifties with COVID-19, enrolled during active disease.

This chain connects TRBV27 to TRBJ1-1; possible D gene TRBD1, 5 bases. CDR3 length equals 12 residues. Germline lookup yields CDR1 MNHEY and CDR2 SMNVEV (reference sequence). V was shortened by 6 bases and J by 6 bases, with 11 bases between the two germline ends. CDR3 nucleotide sequence: TGTGCCAGCAGCCACGGGGGGGCTGAAGCTTTCTTT. It translates to CASSHGGAEAFF.

The V call is TRBV6-5, the J call TRBJ2-6; D is possibly TRBD1 (6 bases). The germline V and J ends were trimmed by 10 bases and 2 bases, with 9 bases remaining between them. Germline CDR1 MNHEY, CDR2 SVGAGI. The CDR3 sequence is 13 residues long. CDR3 nucleotides: TGTGCCATCAGGGGAGCTGGGGCCAACGTCCTGACTTTC. Protein: CAIRGAGANVLTF.

The V gene is TRBV18, the J gene TRBJ2-3; D uncertain. The CDR3 sequence is 13 residues long. The V end lost 5 bases, the J end lost 2 bases, and 8 bases lay between the germline ends. The germline V gene encodes CDR1 KGHSH and CDR2 LQKENI. This CDR3 is CASSSAYTDTQYF. The DNA of the CDR3 is TGTGCCAGCTCAAGCGCCTACACAGATACGCAGTATTTT. The full variable domain, in which reference TRBV18 and TRBJ2-3 provide the parts outside the CDR3, is NAGVMQNPRHLVRRRGQEARLRCSPMKGHSHVYWYRQLPEEGLKFMVYLQKENIIDESGMPKERFSAEFPKEGPSILRIQQVVRGDSAAYFCASSSAYTDTQYFGPGTRLTVL.

V gene TRBV6-1 combines with J gene TRBJ2-1; 11 bases match TRBD2. The CDR3 loop spans 15 amino acids. With V trimmed by 3 bases and J by 8 bases, 6 bases remained unmatched. CDR1 is MNHNS and CDR2 is SASEGT in the germline V gene. The CDR3 DNA follows: TGTGCCAGCAGTGATTTTAGCGGGGGGGCCGATGAGCAGTTCTTC. It specifies CASSDFSGGADEQFF.

The chain uses TRBV5-1 and TRBJ2-3; 12 positions agree with TRBD1. This CDR3 has 16 residues. With 4 bases clipped from V and 4 bases from J, the junction kept 7 bases outside the gene matches. CDR1 and CDR2 from the germline V gene are SGHRS and YFSETQ. The chain's CDR3 is CASSDRDRGPADTQYF. CDR3 sequence (DNA): TGCGCCAGCAGCGACCGGGACAGGGGGCCCGCAGATACGCAGTATTTT.

The V and J genes are TRBV5-1 and TRBJ2-7; 12 bases line up with TRBD2. V lost 4 bases and J lost 6; bases outside the gene matches: 5. There are 14 residues in the CDR3. Germline values: CDR1 SGHRS, CDR2 YFSETQ. CDR3 nucleotides: TGCGCCAGCAGCGAGACTAGCGGGGGTGCCGAGCAGTACTTC. Residues: CASSETSGGAEQYF.

This chain uses TRBV6-5 with TRBJ1-3, with TRBD1 identical over 7 bases. The CDR3 sequence is 15 residues long. V dropped 2 bases and J dropped 2; count of bases not matched to a gene: 3. Per the germline V gene, CDR1 is MNHEY and CDR2 is SVGAGI. CDR3 region: CASSYQGVPGNTIYF. As DNA, the CDR3 is TGTGCCAGCAGTTACCAGGGGGTCCCTGGAAACACCATATATTTT.